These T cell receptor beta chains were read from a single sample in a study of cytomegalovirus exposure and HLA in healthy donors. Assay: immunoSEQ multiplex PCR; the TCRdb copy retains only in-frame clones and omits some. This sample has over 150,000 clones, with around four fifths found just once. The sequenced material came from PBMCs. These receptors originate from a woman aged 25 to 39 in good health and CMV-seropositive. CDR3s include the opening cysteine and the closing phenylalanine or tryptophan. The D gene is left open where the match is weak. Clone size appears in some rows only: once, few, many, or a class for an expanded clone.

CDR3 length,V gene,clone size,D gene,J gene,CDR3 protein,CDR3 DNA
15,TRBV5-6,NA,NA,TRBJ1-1,CASTLAGVGNTEAFF,TGTGCCAGCACCTTGGCAGGGGTAGGGAACACTGAAGCTTTCTTT
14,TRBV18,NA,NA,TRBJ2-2,CASHLSGSLGELFF,TGTGCCAGCCATCTATCAGGGTCCCTCGGGGAGCTGTTTTTT
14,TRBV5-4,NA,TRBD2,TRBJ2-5,CASSRGTSVETQYF,TGTGCCAGCAGCCGAGGGACTAGCGTTGAGACCCAGTACTTC
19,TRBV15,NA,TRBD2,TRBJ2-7,CATSIDTQGPGGAKWEQYF,TGTGCCACCAGTATCGATACACAGGGACCGGGAGGGGCCAAATGGGAGCAGTACTTC
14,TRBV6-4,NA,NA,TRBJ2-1,CASSPVLVYNEQFF,TGTGCCTCTTCCCCCGTTCTAGTCTACAATGAGCAGTTCTTC
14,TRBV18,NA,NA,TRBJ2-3,CASSVLPGTDTQYF,TGTGCCAGCTCTGTCCTTCCTGGCACAGATACGCAGTATTTT
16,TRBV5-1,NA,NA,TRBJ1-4,CASRPTGRATNEKLFF,TGCGCCAGCAGGCCTACAGGGAGGGCAACTAATGAAAAACTGTTTTTT
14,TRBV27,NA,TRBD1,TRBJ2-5,CANGTGSFSETQYF,TGTGCCAACGGGACAGGGTCGTTTAGTGAGACCCAGTACTTC
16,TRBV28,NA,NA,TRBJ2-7,CASSPSGRQARYEQYF,TGTGCCAGCAGTCCCTCGGGGCGACAGGCTCGCTACGAGCAGTACTTC
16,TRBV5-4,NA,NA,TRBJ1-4,CASSSWGGASNEKLFF,TGTGCCAGCAGCTCGTGGGGGGGAGCGAGTAATGAAAAACTGTTTTTT
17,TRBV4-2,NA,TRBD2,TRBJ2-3,CASSQDLLAGGRDTQYF,TGTGCCAGCAGCCAAGATCTTTTGGCGGGAGGGCGGGATACGCAGTATTTT
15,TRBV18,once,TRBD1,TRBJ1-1,CASSPAGTANTEAFF,TGTGCCAGCTCACCCGCCGGGACAGCAAACACTGAAGCTTTCTTT
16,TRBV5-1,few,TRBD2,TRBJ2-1,CASSRTGDGRADEQFF,TGCGCCAGCAGCCGAACGGGTGACGGGAGGGCGGATGAGCAGTTCTTC
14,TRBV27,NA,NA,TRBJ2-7,CASSSLERFYEQYF,TGTGCCAGCAGTTCCCTCGAGAGGTTCTACGAGCAGTACTTC
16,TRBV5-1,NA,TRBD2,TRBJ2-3,CASSLGTSGSTDTQYF,TGCGCCAGCAGCCTCGGGACTAGCGGAAGCACAGATACGCAGTATTTT
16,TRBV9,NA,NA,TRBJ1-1,CASSVAGGGANTEAFF,TGTGCCAGCAGCGTAGCGGGGGGTGGGGCGAACACTGAAGCTTTCTTT
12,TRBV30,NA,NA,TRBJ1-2,CAWSQAPYGYTF,TGTGCCTGGAGTCAAGCCCCCTATGGCTACACCTTC
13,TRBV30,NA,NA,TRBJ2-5,CAWSVARRETQYF,TGTGCCTGGAGTGTGGCTAGACGGGAGACCCAGTACTTC
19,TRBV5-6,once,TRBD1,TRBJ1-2,CASSSALFWTGGKGYGYTF,TGTGCCAGCAGCTCCGCGCTCTTCTGGACAGGGGGCAAAGGGTATGGCTACACCTTC
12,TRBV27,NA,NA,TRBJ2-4,CASSPSTRHRYF,TGTGCCAGCAGTCCCTCGACTAGACATCGGTACTTC
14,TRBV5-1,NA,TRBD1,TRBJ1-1,CASSAGQGDTEAFF,TGCGCCAGCAGCGCTGGACAGGGAGACACTGAAGCTTTCTTT
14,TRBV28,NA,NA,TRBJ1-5,CASSSGQPGGPQHF,TGTGCCAGCAGTTCCGGACAGCCCGGCGGGCCCCAGCATTTT
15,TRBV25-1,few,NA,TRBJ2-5,CASSEFGRDQETQYF,TGTGCCAGCAGTGAATTCGGCAGGGACCAAGAGACCCAGTACTTC
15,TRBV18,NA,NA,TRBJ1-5,CASSPGRATNQPQHF,TGTGCCAGCTCACCTGGGAGGGCCACCAATCAGCCCCAGCATTTT
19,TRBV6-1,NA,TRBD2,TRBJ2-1,CASSEEELVRAGGPNEQFF,TGTGCCAGCAGTGAAGAGGAGTTGGTTCGAGCGGGAGGGCCCAATGAGCAGTTCTTC
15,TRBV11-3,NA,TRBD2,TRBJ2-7,CASSTRLATHREQYF,TGTGCCAGCAGCACCCGACTAGCGACCCACCGCGAGCAGTACTTC
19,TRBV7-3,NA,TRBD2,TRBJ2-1,CASSPIASGLAGWGNEQFF,TGTGCCAGCAGCCCCATTGCCTCAGGACTAGCGGGGTGGGGGAATGAGCAGTTCTTC
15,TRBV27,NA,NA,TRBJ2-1,CASSPPGSPYNEQFF,TGTGCCAGCAGTCCCCCAGGGTCTCCCTACAATGAGCAGTTCTTC
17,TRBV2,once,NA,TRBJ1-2,CASSRGGQYGGDYGYTF,TGTGCCAGCAGTCGGGGGGGTCAGTACGGCGGTGACTATGGCTACACCTTC
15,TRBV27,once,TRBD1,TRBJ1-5,CASSRAQGATQPQHF,TGTGCCAGCAGTCGGGCTCAGGGGGCCACTCAGCCCCAGCATTTT
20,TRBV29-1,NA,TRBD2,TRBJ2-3,CSVEDLRGTSGKEGTDTQYF,TGCAGCGTTGAAGACTTAAGGGGGACTAGCGGGAAGGAAGGCACAGATACGCAGTATTTT
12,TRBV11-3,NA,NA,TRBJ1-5,CASSSGAQPQHF,TGTGCCAGCAGCTCAGGGGCACAGCCCCAGCATTTT
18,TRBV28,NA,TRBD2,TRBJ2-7,CASNPSGLAGASLYEQYF,TGTGCCAGCAACCCCTCGGGACTAGCGGGAGCATCATTGTACGAGCAGTACTTC
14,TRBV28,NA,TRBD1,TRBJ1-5,CASRRDSRNQPQHF,TGTGCCAGCAGAAGGGACAGTAGAAATCAGCCCCAGCATTTT
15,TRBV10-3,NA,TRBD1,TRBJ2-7,CAISPQGQGSYEQYF,TGTGCCATCAGTCCACAGGGGCAGGGGTCCTACGAGCAGTACTTC
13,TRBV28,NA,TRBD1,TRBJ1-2,CASSTGTAYGYTF,TGTGCCAGCAGTACCGGGACAGCCTATGGCTACACCTTC
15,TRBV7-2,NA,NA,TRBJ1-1,CASSTAGGINTEAFF,TGTGCCAGCAGCACTGCGGGGGGCATTAACACTGAAGCTTTCTTT
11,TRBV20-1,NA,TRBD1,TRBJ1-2,CSVTGDYGYTF,TGCAGTGTAACAGGGGACTATGGCTACACCTTC
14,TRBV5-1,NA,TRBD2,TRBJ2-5,CASSYTSGVETQYF,TGCGCCAGCAGCTACACTAGCGGGGTGGAGACCCAGTACTTC
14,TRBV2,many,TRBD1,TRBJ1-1,CASSVQGGNTEAFF,TGTGCCAGCAGTGTTCAGGGGGGGAACACTGAAGCTTTCTTT
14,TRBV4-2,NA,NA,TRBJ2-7,CASSQDTGLYEQYF,TGTGCCAGCAGCCAAGACACAGGGCTCTACGAGCAGTACTTC
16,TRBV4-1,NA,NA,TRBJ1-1,CASSQALAGYNTEAFF,TGCGCCAGCAGCCAAGCGTTGGCAGGCTACAACACTGAAGCTTTCTTT
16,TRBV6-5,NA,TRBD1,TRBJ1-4,CASSYFPGGPNEKLFF,TGTGCCAGCAGTTATTTTCCAGGGGGGCCGAATGAAAAACTGTTTTTT
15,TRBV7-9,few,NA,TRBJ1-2,CASSRGGETLWGYTF,TGTGCCAGCAGCAGGGGGGGCGAGACTTTATGGGGCTACACCTTC
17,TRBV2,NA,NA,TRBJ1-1,CASSDFAPQLRNTEAFF,TGTGCCAGCAGTGATTTTGCGCCCCAACTGAGAAACACTGAAGCTTTCTTT
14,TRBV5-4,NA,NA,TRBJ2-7,CASNPGPPENEQYF,TGTGCCAGCAACCCAGGCCCCCCCGAAAACGAGCAGTACTTC
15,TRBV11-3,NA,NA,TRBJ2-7,CASSLARGTSYEQYF,TGTGCCAGCAGCTTAGCCAGGGGAACTAGCTACGAGCAGTACTTC
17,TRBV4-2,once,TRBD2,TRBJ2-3,CASSQELLAGGIDTQYF,TGTGCCAGCAGCCAAGAACTACTAGCGGGAGGGATAGATACGCAGTATTTT
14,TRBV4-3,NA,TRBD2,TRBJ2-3,CASSQGLGQDTQYF,TGCGCCAGCAGCCAGGGACTAGGTCAAGATACGCAGTATTTT
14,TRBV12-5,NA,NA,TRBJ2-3,CASGPSGSRYTQYF,TGTGCTAGTGGTCCCTCGGGTAGCCGTTATACGCAGTATTTT
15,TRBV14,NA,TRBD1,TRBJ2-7,CASRRTGTGVYEQYF,TGTGCCAGCAGACGGACCGGGACAGGGGTATACGAGCAGTACTTC